The 30 T cell receptor beta chains below were found in one sample sequenced in a study of T-cell reconstitution after alpha-beta-depleted transplantation in children. Preparation of the TCRbeta library was carried out with unique molecular identifiers. TCRdb used MiXCR to reprocess the PCR reads, holding one entry per CDR3 protein. The repertoire consists of a few hundred thousand distinct CDR3 sequences, with 9% to 10% occurring once and the leading ten covering about 4.8%. The input for sequencing was PBMCs from the stem cell graft donor, taken from the stem cell graft. The receptors stem from a human donor who donated a stem cell graft to a child with SCID.

This clonotype was counted at least ten times. The V gene is TRBV6-1, the J gene TRBJ1-5, with D hard to call. The CDR3 consists of 16 residues. Trimming cost V 4 bases and J 1 base, with 14 bases left between them. Germline CDR1 MNHNS, CDR2 SASEGT. CDR3 bases: TGTGCCAGCAGTGTTGGGGAACTCGCAAGCAATCAGCCCCAGCATTTT. It is translated as CASSVGELASNQPQHF.

Ten or more counts support this clonotype. The CDR3 DNA sequence: TGTGCCAGCAGCCATCTCGCAGGGAAGATTTACGAGCAGTACTTC. Protein: CASSHLAGKIYEQYF. This sequence joins TRBV3-1 and TRBJ2-7, with D possibly matching TRBD1 (5 bases). The germline V gene has CDR1 LGHDT and CDR2 YNNKEL (reference sequence). The germline V and J ends were trimmed by 3 bases and 4 bases, with 16 bases remaining between them. This CDR3 has 15 residues.

This sequence joins TRBV3-1 and TRBJ2-1, with 7 bases lining up with TRBD1. V trimming: 2 bases; J trimming: 5 bases; junction bases outside the gene matches: 3. The germline CDR1 and CDR2 sequences are LGHDT and YNNKEL (reference sequence). The CDR3 runs to 14 residues. CDR3 residues: CASSQPGQNNEQFF. CDR3 nucleotides: TGTGCCAGCAGCCAACCGGGACAGAACAATGAGCAGTTCTTC.

This clonotype was detected many times. The genes are TRBV7-9 and TRBJ2-7; 8 bases match TRBD1. J lost 5 bases, V lost 5 bases, and 11 bases had no gene match. CDR3 length: 15 amino acids. Germline-derived CDR1 and CDR2 are SEHNR and FQNEAQ (reference sequence). This CDR3 is CASSPIISQGDEQYF. CDR3 nucleotides: TGTGCCAGCAGCCCTATAATTTCACAGGGGGACGAGCAGTACTTC. The complete variable domain, with remaining parts taken from reference TRBV7-9 and TRBJ2-7, reads DTGVSQNPRHKITKRGQNVTFRCDPISEHNRLYWYRQTLGQGPEFLTYFQNEAQLEKSRLLSDRFSAERPKGSFSTLEIQRTEQGDSAMYLCASSPIISQGDEQYFGPGTRLTVT.

This clonotype was detected a few times. The V call is TRBV30, the J call TRBJ2-5; 11 nucleotides agree with TRBD1. The CDR3 extends over 14 amino acids. The germline CDR1 and CDR2 sequences are GTSNPN and SVGIG (reference sequence). Trimming cost V 2 bases and J 5 bases; bases outside gene matches: 4. The CDR3 nucleotides read TGTGCCTGGAGTACGGGACAGGGGGTCGAGACCCAGTACTTC. Protein product: CAWSTGQGVETQYF.

The sample holds a few counts of this clonotype. A read error may explain this, as a much larger clone is one base away. The chain uses TRBV29-1 and TRBJ1-2, with 9 bases matching TRBD1. CDR1 is SQVTM, CDR2 ANQGSEA, per germline. This CDR3 has 12 residues. CDR3 nucleotides: TGCAGCGTTGGGGACAGGGCCTATGGCTACCCCTTC. It specifies CSVGDRAYGYPF. Looking up the rest from reference TRBV29-1 and TRBJ1-2 gives the full variable domain: SAVISQKPSRDICQRGTSLTIQCQVDSQVTMMFWYRQQPGQSLTLIATANQGSEATYESGFVIDKFPISRPNLTFSTLTVSNMSPEDSSIYLCSVGDRAYGYPFGSGTRLTVV.

The chain recombines TRBV5-1 with TRBJ1-1, with D possibly TRBD1 on 5 matching bases. V was trimmed by 3 bases and J by 6 bases, leaving 18 bases between them. This CDR3 region has 15 residues. Germline V CDR1 and CDR2: SGHRS, YFSETQ. CDR3 coding DNA: TGCGCCAGCAGCTCCGTCGCGGGCGGGGGGGCTGAAGCTTTCTTT. This gives the protein CASSSVAGGGAEAFF.

V and J are TRBV7-9 and TRBJ2-7; D tentatively reads TRBD1 or TRBD2 (5 bases each). V lost 5 bases and J 2 bases, leaving 22 bases between the germline ends. Germline V CDR1 and CDR2: SEHNR, FQNEAQ (reference sequence). This CDR3 spans 17 amino acids. This CDR3 reads CASSLSPGPRRPYEQYF. CDR3 coding DNA: TGTGCCAGCAGCCTATCTCCGGGGCCACGGAGGCCCTACGAGCAGTACTTC.

The sample holds many counts of this clonotype. This rearrangement joins TRBV5-1 to TRBJ2-3; D call uncertain. Looked up from germline, CDR1 is SGHRS and CDR2 is YFSETQ. The CDR3 consists of 11 residues. The ends were cut back, 5 bases at V and 4 bases at J, with 5 bases in the middle. CDR3 bases: TGCGCCAGCAGTCGCGCAGATACGCAGTATTTT. Protein sequence: CASSRADTQYF. Full variable domain (outside the CDR3, taken from reference TRBV5-1 and TRBJ2-3): KAGVTQTPRYLIKTRGQQVTLSCSPISGHRSVSWYQQTPGQGLQFLFEYFSETQRNKGNFPGRFSGRQFSNSRSEMNVSTLELGDSALYLCASSRADTQYFGPGTRLTVL.

Ten or more counts support this clonotype. This rearrangement joins TRBV4-2 to TRBJ2-2; perhaps TRBD2 as D (5 bases). This CDR3 is 14 amino acids long. The germline V gene has CDR1 LGHNA and CDR2 YNFKEQ. V lost 1 base, J lost 6 bases, and 9 bases lay in between. Here the CDR3 DNA reads TGTGCCAGCAGCCAAGTATCCGGGGCCGGGGAGCTGTTTTTT. Translating it yields CASSQVSGAGELFF.

As regards this clonotype: One end of the junction does not line up with germline, which may come from a read error. The J gene is TRBJ2-1, the V gene TRBV20-1, with a possible D match to TRBD2 (7 bases). The CDR3 spans 17 residues. Germline lookup yields CDR1 DFQATT and CDR2 SNEGSKA (reference sequence). The CDR3: CCATPVGGRSSYNEQFF. CDR3 coding DNA: TGCTGTGCAACCCCCGTCGGGGGGCGGAGCTCCTACAATGAGCAGTTCTTC.

This clonotype showed up many times. The V gene is TRBV24-1, the J gene TRBJ1-1; TRBD1 agrees at 8 bases. The CDR3 runs 16 residues. J gave up 3 bases and V 0 bases, and 5 bases lay outside the gene matches. Germline CDR1 and CDR2: KGHDR and SFDVKD. CDR3 DNA sequence: TGTGCCACCAGTGATTTGCGACAGGGGATGGACACTGAAGCTTTCTTT. As protein: CATSDLRQGMDTEAFF.

This clonotype was detected many times. The CDR3 DNA is TGCAGTGCTAGCGACGGGTCAAGCTCCTACAATGAGCAGTTCTTC. Translating it yields CSASDGSSSYNEQFF. The V and J genes are TRBV20-1 and TRBJ2-1; the D is unclear. Germline CDR1 reads DFQATT; CDR2 reads SNEGSKA (reference sequence). V was clipped by 3 bases and J by 0 bases, with 12 bases between them. The CDR3 consists of 15 residues.

Ten or more counts support this clonotype. J is TRBJ2-2 and V is TRBV6-5; D is uncertain. The V and J ends lost 2 bases and 3 bases respectively, with 10 bases between them. Per the germline V gene, CDR1 is MNHEY and CDR2 is SVGAGI. This CDR3 has 15 residues. The CDR3 spells CASSYHGSDTGELFF. As DNA, the CDR3 is TGTGCCAGCAGTTACCACGGGTCAGACACCGGGGAGCTGTTTTTT.

The table lists this clonotype with many counts. V usage is TRBV7-8 and J usage is TRBJ1-4; TRBD1 is a possible D gene (6 bases). The CDR3 has 14 amino acids. Trimming took 2 bases from V and 5 from J, leaving 9 bases between them. Per the germline V gene, CDR1 is SGHVS and CDR2 is FQNEAQ. In DNA, the CDR3 is TGTGCCAGCAGCTTAACCAGGGGAAATGAAAAACTGTTTTTT. As protein: CASSLTRGNEKLFF.

This clonotype was observed at least ten times. The rearrangement uses TRBV3-1 and TRBJ2-1; tentatively, D is TRBD1 (5 bases). CDR3 length: 13 residues. With 1 base removed from V and 12 bases from J, the gap between germline ends came to 13 bases. The germline CDR1 and CDR2 sequences are LGHDT and YNNKEL (reference sequence). CDR3 region: CASSQAPKGRQFF. CDR3 sequence (DNA): TGTGCCAGCAGCCAAGCACCCAAGGGGCGGCAGTTCTTC.

This clonotype was seen ten or more times. This sequence joins TRBV3-1 and TRBJ2-5, with TRBD2 as a possible D gene (6 bases). The CDR3 is made up of 15 amino acids. Germline assignment: CDR1 LGHDT and CDR2 YNNKEL (reference sequence). The ends were cut back, 1 base at V and 3 bases at J, with 12 bases in the middle. The CDR3 loop is CASSQGSLAKETQYF. CDR3 bases: TGTGCCAGCAGCCAAGGCAGCCTAGCGAAAGAGACCCAGTACTTC.

This clonotype was recorded many times. The rearrangement joins TRBV4-3 to TRBJ1-5, with D tentatively TRBD1 (5 bases). Germline CDR1 and CDR2: LGHNA and YSLEER. Between the trimmed V and J ends, which lost 0 bases and 3 bases, there was a span of 9 bases. The CDR3 is 15 residues long. The CDR3 spells CASSQDGGDNQPQHF. DNA for the CDR3: TGCGCCAGCAGCCAAGATGGGGGAGACAATCAGCCCCAGCATTTT.

A word on this clonotype: A much more abundant neighbour one base away suggests this may be a read error. The chain employs TRBV2 and TRBJ2-1; possible D gene TRBD1, 7 bases. The V gene's germline CDR1 is SNHLY and CDR2 FYNNEI. This CDR3 comprises 15 residues. The CDR3 DNA is TGTGCCAGCAGTGTTAGGACAGGCGGGGTCAATGAGCAGCTCTTC. It encodes CASSVRTGGVNEQLF.

There are many counts of this clonotype. The chain links TRBV7-9 to TRBJ2-3; possibly TRBD2 for D (6 bases). The V end was cut by 5 bases, the J end by 3 bases, with 18 bases between. The CDR3 runs 16 residues. Germline CDR1 and CDR2: SEHNR and FQNEAQ (reference sequence). Here the CDR3 DNA reads TGTGCCAGCAGCCGCATTACTAGCCGGCTGACAGATACGCAGTATTTT. Translating gives CASSRITSRLTDTQYF.

This clonotype has at least ten counts. V gene TRBV15 combines with J gene TRBJ2-3; 13 bases map to TRBD2. V dropped 3 bases and J dropped 4; count of bases not matched to a gene: 4. The CDR3 runs 16 residues. Per the germline V gene, CDR1 is LNHNV and CDR2 is YYDKDF (reference sequence). The CDR3 protein is CATSSLTSGGPDTQYF. CDR3 coding DNA: TGTGCCACCAGCAGCTTGACTAGCGGGGGGCCAGATACGCAGTATTTT.

The sample holds many counts of this clonotype. The genes are TRBV5-1 and TRBJ2-5; a weak D match, TRBD1 (5 bases). The V and J ends lost 0 bases and 1 base respectively, with 10 bases between them. From germline, CDR1 is SGHRS and CDR2 YFSETQ. The CDR3 totals 15 residues. CDR3 sequence: CASSLAQGLQETQYF. The CDR3 nucleotides are TGCGCCAGCAGCTTGGCTCAGGGCCTCCAAGAGACCCAGTACTTC. Full variable domain (rest looked up from reference TRBV5-1 and TRBJ2-5): KAGVTQTPRYLIKTRGQQVTLSCSPISGHRSVSWYQQTPGQGLQFLFEYFSETQRNKGNFPGRFSGRQFSNSRSEMNVSTLELGDSALYLCASSLAQGLQETQYFGPGTRLLVL.

In its sample, this clonotype was seen many times. V usage is TRBV6-1 and J usage is TRBJ1-2, with 8 nucleotides matching TRBD1. Trimming cost V 6 bases and J 4 bases; bases outside gene matches: 4. The CDR3 spans 13 residues. Looked up from germline, CDR1 is MNHNS and CDR2 is SASEGT. CDR3 in DNA: TGTGCCAGCAGAGTAGACAGGGGCTATGGCTACACCTTC. Protein sequence: CASRVDRGYGYTF.

This clonotype was recorded at least ten times. The genes are TRBV12-3 or TRBV12-4 and TRBJ2-7; no clear D gene. This CDR3 is built from 14 residues. V lost 2 bases and J lost 3, with 11 bases in between. The CDR3 DNA reads as TGTGCCAGCAGTTTAAGAGGAGCCCGCTACGAGCAGTACTTC. It translates to CASSLRGARYEQYF.

The V and J genes are TRBV18 and TRBJ1-1; possibly TRBD1 for D (5 bases). V dropped 4 bases and J dropped 3 bases, with 15 bases sitting between them. Germline lookup yields CDR1 KGHSH and CDR2 LQKENI. The CDR3 is made up of 15 amino acids. Here the CDR3 DNA reads TGTGCCAGCTCACTATATGGGGGGTTAGACACTGAAGCTTTCTTT. Its translation is CASSLYGGLDTEAFF.

This clonotype was recorded many times. The CDR3 DNA is TGTGCCAGCAGTTTAATTGAGACGGGCTACTATGGCTACACCTTC. It translates to CASSLIETGYYGYTF. This chain uses TRBV12-3 or TRBV12-4 with TRBJ1-2, with no clear D. V shed 2 bases and J shed 3 bases, with 13 bases lying between them. This CDR3 is built from 15 residues.

The sample holds many counts of this clonotype. The chain couples TRBV6-1 to TRBJ1-6, with a tentative D call TRBD1 (6 bases). Trimming removed 7 bases at V and 1 base at J, with 17 bases between. Germline V gene lookup returns CDR1 MNHNS and CDR2 SASEGT. The CDR3 has 17 amino acids. CDR3 in amino acids: CASNKRGQGSYNSPLHF. The CDR3 DNA reads as TGTGCCAGCAACAAGCGGGGGCAGGGGTCCTATAATTCACCCCTCCACTTT.

This clonotype was seen repeatedly, ten times or more. The gene calls are TRBV18 and TRBJ2-1; 10 bases map to TRBD1. CDR1 is KGHSH and CDR2 is LQKENI in the germline V gene. This CDR3 contains 14 residues. After removal of 8 bases from V and 5 bases from J, the junction contained 6 bases not matched to a gene. The CDR3, as DNA: TGTGCCAGCCTAACGGGGACAGGGGACAATGAGCAGTTCTTC. Protein sequence: CASLTGTGDNEQFF.

For the CDR3, the DNA is TGTGCCAGCAGCTTAGGGGGAACAGGGACCTATGGCTACACCTTC. Amino acids: CASSLGGTGTYGYTF. This chain uses TRBV7-9 with TRBJ1-2, with a tentative D call TRBD1 (6 bases). Looked up from germline, CDR1 is SEHNR and CDR2 is FQNEAQ (reference sequence). The CDR3 has 15 residues. Deletions cut 1 base from V and 4 bases from J, with 13 bases between.

In this sample, this clonotype turned up many times. This chain joins TRBV7-2 and TRBJ1-4; no definite D call. Between the trimmed V and J ends, which lost 4 bases and 8 bases, there was a span of 14 bases. CDR1 and CDR2 from the germline V gene are SGHTA and FQGNSA. The CDR3 spans 14 residues. CDR3 in amino acids: CASSYRTGFEKLFF. CDR3 nucleotide sequence: TGTGCCAGCAGCTACCGGACGGGGTTCGAAAAACTGTTTTTT.